The rows below give T cell receptor beta chains drawn from one sample of a study of T cell responses to AZD1222 COVID-19 vaccine. Sequencing was performed with immunoSEQ multiplex PCR; in TCRdb, only in-frame clones are kept and a portion is missing. In the table there are 95,000 to 150,000 clones, around nine tenths of which are singletons. The sequencing used peripheral blood, collected on day 0 of MenACWY control vaccination. These TCRs come from an adult in good health. The CDR3 runs from the conserved cysteine through the conserved F or W. Clone size is given for some rows only: seen once, a few or many times, or a class if the clone is expanded.

v_gene	abundance	j_gene	len	CDR3aa
TRBV20-1	once	TRBJ2-7	11	CSAYSEYEQYF
TRBV4-1	once	TRBJ2-1	15	CASSIRTSGSGEQFF
TRBV4-1	.	TRBJ1-2	15	CASSRIAQGAHGYTF
TRBV6-6	.	TRBJ1-2	14	CASSGRPGDYGYTF
TRBV4-3	.	TRBJ2-7	14	CASSQGLSGYEQYF
TRBV7-2	.	TRBJ2-1	16	CASGPGQPPSYNEQFF
TRBV27	.	TRBJ1-1	13	CASSSGLNTEAFF
TRBV28	.	TRBJ1-1	11	CASMWGTEAFF
TRBV9	.	TRBJ2-2	13	CASKRADTGELFF
TRBV12-3/TRBV12-4	.	TRBJ2-1	11	CASSSRGEQFF
TRBV29-1	.	TRBJ2-5	11	CSGGQEETQYF
TRBV11-2	.	TRBJ2-5	14	CASSPPGLIKTQYF
TRBV19	.	TRBJ2-7	13	CASSFRPGAEQYF
TRBV5-4	.	TRBJ2-7	13	CASSSGNEYEQYF
TRBV5-6	.	TRBJ1-1	13	CASSLGRRTEAFF
TRBV6-5	.	TRBJ2-7	15	CASRGGTVISSEQYF
TRBV6-6	.	TRBJ1-2	14	CASSYGDSGYGYTF
TRBV5-8	.	TRBJ2-2	19	CASSFSGTSGSGTTGELFF
TRBV12-3/TRBV12-4	.	TRBJ2-7	12	CASSLMPYEQYF
TRBV6-5	.	TRBJ2-7	14	CASSPRQGAREQYF
TRBV5-1	.	TRBJ2-1	15	CASQPTGTGTIEQFF
TRBV11-3	.	TRBJ1-1	16	CASSLGGSVSNTEAFF
TRBV29-1	.	TRBJ1-2	12	CSVEAGLYGYTF
TRBV12-3/TRBV12-4	.	TRBJ2-4	13	CASSFEGRNIQYF
TRBV11-3	.	TRBJ1-3	14	CASSLGLDGNTIYF
TRBV5-4	few	TRBJ1-1	13	CASSLESGVEAFF
TRBV19	.	TRBJ1-6	13	CASGTGGNSPLHF
TRBV3-1/TRBV3-2	.	TRBJ2-5	16	CASSLFSGGLYETQYF
TRBV5-1	.	TRBJ1-6	14	CASSLAGGSSPLHF
TRBV18	once	TRBJ1-3	11	CASSRVDTIYF
TRBV11-2	.	TRBJ2-1	15	CASSQQQGGYNEQFF
TRBV4-2	.	TRBJ2-5	13	CASSQGDQETQYF
TRBV5-6	.	TRBJ2-7	12	CASSSYRDEQYF
TRBV2	.	TRBJ2-7	13	CASTRTGTYEQYF
TRBV7-2	.	TRBJ2-1	14	CASSSDRGFNEQFF
TRBV6-2/TRBV6-3	.	TRBJ2-2	16	CASSSPGQGPPGELFF
TRBV3-1/TRBV3-2	.	TRBJ2-7	13	CASSQREGYEQYF
TRBV6-1	.	TRBJ2-1	15	CASSEGPEGYNEQFF
TRBV7-9	once	TRBJ1-1	11	CASGFGTEAFF
TRBV19	.	TRBJ1-2	17	CASSIFESVRTNYGYTF
TRBV3-1/TRBV3-2	.	TRBJ2-3	15	CASSPFEAETGTQYF
TRBV6-5	.	TRBJ2-5	11	CASRRGETQYF
TRBV27	.	TRBJ1-1	13	CASSLGGVTEAFF
TRBV9	.	TRBJ1-3	15	CASSVEAGAGNTIYF
TRBV19	.	TRBJ1-1	15	CASRPRTGENTEAFF
TRBV25-1	.	TRBJ1-2	16	CASSESHRGINYGYTF
TRBV4-1	.	TRBJ2-2	17	CASSQDPGQGATGELFF
TRBV15	once	TRBJ2-1	15	CATSREADSYNEQFF
TRBV4-1	.	TRBJ1-5	17	CASSQATDRGASEAQHF
TRBV13	few	TRBJ2-2	17	CASSLRLAGGHTGELFF